Listed below are T cell receptor beta chains from one sample, sequenced in a study of graft-versus-host responses after intestinal transplantation. Sequencing was performed with immunoSEQ multiplex PCR; in TCRdb, only in-frame clones are kept and a portion is missing. The profile shows around 4,000 clones, approximately 83% of them singletons. Here the sequenced sample was ileum tissue, taken 330 to 350 days after intestinal transplantation. All receptors come from a human patient who received an intestinal transplant, so some T cells may come from the graft donor. Each CDR3 is given with its conserved first and last residue. A D gene is named only where the DNA matches it firmly. Clone sizes are given selectively: once, few, many, or a class where the clone is expanded.

v_call,j_call,d_call,clone_size,cdr3_aa,cdr3_nt
TRBV10-1,TRBJ1-5,.,.,CASGLFFSNQPQHF,TGCGCCAGCGGACTGTTTTTTAGCAATCAGCCCCAGCATTTT
TRBV27,TRBJ2-1,TRBD2,.,CASSLVAGVVSYNEQFF,TGTGCCAGCAGTTTGGTAGCGGGGGTCGTCTCCTACAATGAGCAGTTCTTC
TRBV2,TRBJ2-3,.,.,CARQGVFADTQYF,TGTGCCAGACAGGGAGTCTTCGCAGATACGCAGTATTTT
TRBV27,TRBJ2-7,TRBD2,.,CASSLFLTSGAHEQYF,TGTGCCAGCAGTTTATTCTTGACTAGCGGGGCCCACGAGCAGTACTTC
TRBV10-3,TRBJ1-1,.,once,CAISEGGAAFF,TGTGCCATCAGTGAGGGGGGGGCAGCTTTCTTT
TRBV12-5,TRBJ2-5,TRBD2,.,CASKREGWETQYF,TGTGCTAGCAAGCGGGAGGGTTGGGAGACCCAGTACTTC
TRBV4-1,TRBJ2-5,.,.,CASSQAGKTQYF,TGCGCCAGCAGCCAAGCGGGAAAGACCCAGTACTTC
TRBV19,TRBJ2-7,TRBD1,.,CASSIGTGFAYEQYF,TGTGCCAGTAGTATAGGGACAGGGTTTGCCTACGAGCAGTACTTC
TRBV28,TRBJ1-1,.,.,CASSSRQAWNTEAFF,TGTGCCAGCAGTTCAAGACAGGCCTGGAACACTGAAGCTTTCTTT
TRBV10-3,TRBJ2-3,TRBD2,.,CAINQGLAGTDTQYF,TGTGCCATCAACCAGGGACTAGCGGGCACAGATACGCAGTATTTT
TRBV5-1,TRBJ2-3,TRBD1,.,CASSPGTGGTDTQYF,TGCGCCAGCAGTCCCGGGACAGGGGGCACAGATACGCAGTATTTT
TRBV12-2,TRBJ2-7,.,.,CASRFLPYLAGGPCGYCDEQYF,TGTGCAAGTCGCTTCCTCCCCTACCTAGCGGGAGGGCCGTGCGGCTACTGCGACGAGCAGTACTTC
TRBV19,TRBJ2-1,.,.,CASSPGRDLEEFF,TGTGCCAGTAGCCCCGGCCGAGACCTTGAGGAGTTCTTC
TRBV5-4,TRBJ2-3,TRBD2,.,CAAQRLAGGPSTDTQYF,TGTGCCGCCCAGAGACTAGCGGGAGGCCCTAGCACAGATACGCAGTATTTT
TRBV2,TRBJ2-7,.,.,CASLMSLGYEQYF,TGTGCCAGCCTTATGTCACTCGGCTACGAGCAGTACTTC
TRBV28,TRBJ2-1,.,few,CASYSPVF,TGTGCCAGCTATAGTCCGGTCTTC
TRBV6-1,TRBJ2-7,TRBD2,once,CASSDGRASYEQYF,TGTGCCAGCAGTGACGGGAGGGCCTCCTACGAGCAGTACTTC
TRBV7-3,TRBJ2-2,.,.,CASRGRTNTGELFF,TGTGCCAGCAGGGGGAGGACGAACACCGGGGAGCTGTTTTTT
TRBV30,TRBJ1-2,.,.,CAGNKGWTF,TGTGCCGGAAATAAGGGGTGGACCTTC
TRBV29-1,TRBJ2-7,.,once,CSVEMEGVRREQYF,TGCAGCGTTGAAATGGAGGGAGTTAGGCGCGAGCAGTACTTC
TRBV7-9,TRBJ1-6,.,.,CASSLGTASLSPLHF,TGTGCCAGCAGCTTAGGGACAGCAAGTCTTTCACCCCTCCACTTT
TRBV7-7,TRBJ2-7,TRBD1,.,CASSSDRGSEQYF,TGTGCCAGCAGCTCCGACAGGGGTAGCGAGCAGTACTTC
TRBV5-1,TRBJ2-3,TRBD2,.,CASSPSSGHTDTQYF,TGCGCCAGCAGCCCCAGTAGCGGGCACACAGATACGCAGTATTTT
TRBV18,TRBJ2-2,TRBD1,.,CASSDDRGRLAGELFF,TGTGCCAGCTCGGACGACAGGGGGCGCTTGGCCGGGGAGCTGTTTTTT
TRBV27,TRBJ2-1,TRBD1,few,CASSPPDRGGEQFF,TGTGCCAGCAGTCCACCCGACAGGGGCGGTGAGCAGTTCTTC
TRBV27,TRBJ2-1,.,.,CASTTLQGPPNEQFF,TGTGCCAGCACCACTCTACAGGGCCCCCCCAATGAGCAGTTCTTC
TRBV5-6,TRBJ2-1,.,.,CASSLGGGRVNEQFF,TGTGCCAGCAGCTTGGGAGGGGGACGGGTCAATGAGCAGTTCTTC
TRBV27,TRBJ2-1,.,.,CASSLGTSYNEQFF,TGTGCCAGCAGTCTCGGGACATCCTACAATGAGCAGTTCTTC
TRBV4-1,TRBJ1-2,.,.,CASSPRDIPYGYTF,TGCGCCAGCAGCCCCCGGGACATCCCCTATGGCTACACCTTC
TRBV30,TRBJ2-2,TRBD1,.,CAWNRGNTGELFF,TGTGCCTGGAACAGGGGTAACACCGGGGAGCTGTTTTTT
TRBV5-4,TRBJ2-2,.,.,CASSLYPSGTGELFF,TGTGCCAGCAGCTTGTACCCGAGCGGCACCGGGGAGCTGTTTTTT
TRBV5-6,TRBJ2-1,.,.,CASSLEPPYEQFF,TGTGCCAGCAGCTTGGAGCCCCCTTATGAGCAGTTCTTC
TRBV5-1,TRBJ2-5,TRBD2,.,CASRTKVPGLAGGEKETQYF,TGCGCCAGCAGAACAAAAGTCCCGGGACTAGCGGGGGGCGAGAAAGAGACCCAGTACTTC
TRBV6-5,TRBJ1-2,TRBD1,.,CASSYNRGRGYTF,TGTGCCAGCAGTTATAACAGGGGGCGAGGCTACACCTTC
TRBV28,TRBJ1-3,TRBD1,.,CASSLTGTGGLSSGNTIYF,TGTGCCAGCAGTTTAACTGGGACAGGGGGCCTGAGCTCTGGAAACACCATATATTTT
TRBV6-5,TRBJ2-1,.,.,CASSTAGSYNEQFF,TGTGCCAGCAGTACGGCGGGGTCCTACAATGAGCAGTTCTTC
TRBV9,TRBJ2-7,TRBD1,.,CASSVGTGRTYEQYF,TGTGCCAGCAGCGTCGGGACAGGGAGAACCTACGAGCAGTACTTC
TRBV7-2,TRBJ2-7,TRBD2,.,CASSRTSGPYEQYF,TGTGCCAGCAGCCGCACTAGCGGTCCCTACGAGCAGTACTTC
TRBV7-2,TRBJ2-5,TRBD2,.,CASSAGLAGGQETQYF,TGTGCCAGCAGCGCCGGACTAGCGGGGGGGCAAGAGACCCAGTACTTC
TRBV7-6,TRBJ2-5,.,.,CASSLTPQVYQETQYF,TGTGCCAGCAGCTTAACCCCGCAGGTGTACCAAGAGACCCAGTACTTC
TRBV7-8,TRBJ2-1,.,.,CASSLTPGEIIHEQFF,TGTGCCAGCAGCTTAACCCCAGGGGAAATAATCCATGAGCAGTTCTTC
TRBV28,TRBJ2-5,.,.,CASGSGRRAETQYF,TGTGCCAGCGGGAGCGGTAGACGGGCAGAGACCCAGTACTTC
TRBV28,TRBJ1-2,.,few,CASSRPTGPPNGYTF,TGTGCCAGTTCCCGGCCCACAGGGCCCCCCAATGGCTACACCTTC
TRBV5-1,TRBJ2-7,TRBD1,.,CASSFKQGAYEQYF,TGCGCCAGCAGCTTCAAACAGGGGGCTTACGAGCAGTACTTC
TRBV7-9,TRBJ1-2,.,few,CASSPDSYGYTF,TGTGCCAGCAGTCCAGACAGCTATGGCTACACCTTC
TRBV5-1,TRBJ1-2,TRBD1,.,CASSSPGQGAQGYTF,TGCGCCAGCAGCTCACCGGGACAGGGGGCTCAGGGCTACACCTTC
TRBV6-5,TRBJ2-1,TRBD2,.,CASSVGLAGEREQFF,TGTGCCAGCAGTGTCGGACTAGCGGGAGAGCGGGAGCAGTTCTTC
TRBV5-6,TRBJ2-1,TRBD1,.,CASSFGQGYNEQFF,TGTGCCAGCAGCTTTGGACAGGGTTACAATGAGCAGTTCTTC
TRBV27,TRBJ1-1,.,few,CASSPRAGEKAFF,TGTGCCAGCAGTCCAAGGGCGGGGGAAAAAGCTTTCTTT